A selection of T cell receptor beta chains follows, all from one sample in a study of blood T cell repertoires in COVID-19. Some clones are missing from TCRdb's copy, which holds only in-frame ones; the method was immunoSEQ multiplex PCR. The data hold some 670,000 clones, with around 90% observed a single time. Sequencing was done on a sample of peripheral blood. The source of these receptors is a woman between 18 and 29 years old with acute or convalescent COVID-19. Both conserved end residues are part of each CDR3. Fields, in order: V gene, clone size, CDR3 protein. For some rows the clone size is stated as once, few or many, or as a class when expanded; others skip it.

TRBV5-1,NA,CASSQGWGDGYTF
TRBV5-6,NA,CASSAWTSGASERGTQYF
TRBV3-1/TRBV3-2,NA,CASSRGTGDGYTF
TRBV21-1,NA,CASSKDRGRDNEQFF
TRBV7-2,NA,CASSSDRSVEYF
TRBV7-2,NA,CASSLAFGGAANTGELFF
TRBV3-1/TRBV3-2,NA,CASSQDYPGQGIYEQYF
TRBV24-1,NA,CATSDSGYRGHYNEQFF
TRBV5-5,NA,CASSLGISGQGAGNTIYF
TRBV5-6,NA,CASSTGLGGAYNEQFF
TRBV18,NA,CASSPLSSTNTEAFF
TRBV6-5,NA,CASSRTGDEQYF
TRBV6-2/TRBV6-3,few,CASSEGGRKDQPQHF
TRBV19,NA,CASSTERGHGGGSGNTIYF